The next 13 T cell receptor beta chains were all read from a single sample in a study of T cell clones after liver transplantation. Measured with immunoSEQ multiplex PCR; TCRdb has only the in-frame clones, and not every one. The table lists roughly 100,000 clones, roughly 80% of them singletons. The input for sequencing was CD4+ T cells from blood, taken before liver transplant. These receptors all come from a human donor who received a liver transplant.

The chain is built from TRBV28 and TRBJ1-2; D gene unclear. In germline, CDR1 is MDHEN, CDR2 SYDVKM. V was cut by 4 bases and J by 5 bases, with 14 bases left in between. This CDR3 is 14 amino acids long. The DNA of the CDR3 is TGTGCCAGCAGTTCATCAGGACGGAAATATGGCTACACCTTC. It is translated as CASSSSGRKYGYTF.

The V call is TRBV11-2, the J call TRBJ2-3, with 8 bases fitting TRBD1. Germline V gene data show CDR1 as SGHAT and CDR2 as FQNNGV. The CDR3 consists of 16 residues. The V gene end was trimmed by 1 base and the J gene end by 2 bases; junction bases not matched to a gene: 5. The CDR3 coding sequence is TGTGCCAGCAGCTTAGGCGACAGGGGCAACACAGATACGCAGTATTTT. Encoded protein: CASSLGDRGNTDTQYF.

This clone occurred a few times. The rearrangement links TRBV19 to TRBJ2-5; the match to TRBD2 covers 7 bases. This CDR3 spans 14 amino acids. Trimming at V came to 7 bases and at J to 2 bases, leaving 7 bases not matched to a gene. CDR1 is LNHDA, CDR2 SQIVND, per germline (reference sequence). The CDR3 DNA is TGTGCCAGTAATCCTAGCGGTAATCAAGAGACCCAGTACTTC. This codes for CASNPSGNQETQYF.

J is TRBJ1-2 and V is TRBV18; 8 nucleotides agree with TRBD1. In germline, CDR1 is KGHSH, CDR2 LQKENI. CDR3 length: 14 amino acids. The trim removed 9 bases at V and 0 bases at J, leaving 6 bases unmatched. The CDR3 here is CASAGTGSNYGYTF. CDR3 coding DNA: TGTGCCAGTGCTGGGACAGGTTCTAACTATGGCTACACCTTC.

In DNA form, the CDR3 reads TGTGCCAGCAGCGTCCGGGACACCGCCGGCTATGGCTACACCTTC. This encodes CASSVRDTAGYGYTF. V and J are TRBV9 and TRBJ1-2; the D gene is possibly TRBD1 (6 bases). CDR3 length: 15 amino acids. Trimming left V 2 bases short and J 4 bases short, with 15 bases between. Germline CDR1 reads SGDLS; CDR2 reads YYNGEE.

V and J are TRBV5-1 and TRBJ2-3; the match to TRBD1 covers 7 bases. This CDR3 has 15 amino acids. V lost 3 bases and J lost 0; bases outside the gene matches: 4. CDR1 and CDR2 (germline): SGHRS, YFSETQ. CDR3 protein: CASSYGTVSTDTQYF. The DNA for the CDR3 is TGCGCCAGCAGCTACGGGACAGTTAGCACAGATACGCAGTATTTT.

The chain joins TRBV5-4 to TRBJ1-2; 9 nucleotides agree with TRBD1. CDR1 and CDR2 from the germline V gene are SGHNT and YYREEE (reference sequence). V lost 5 bases, J lost 3 bases, and 5 bases stayed unmatched. This CDR3 has 14 residues. CDR3 residues: CASRQGASDYGYTF. The CDR3 bases are TGTGCCAGCAGACAGGGGGCGTCGGACTATGGCTACACCTTC. Together with reference TRBV5-4 and TRBJ1-2, the CDR3 gives the full variable domain: ETGVTQSPTHLIKTRGQQVTLRCSSQSGHNTVSWYQQALGQGPQFIFQYYREEENGRGNFPPRFSGLQFPNYSSELNVNALELDDSALYLCASRQGASDYGYTFGSGTRLTVV.

Details on this clone: Other DNA sequences in the same sample also yield this CDR3. The chain links TRBV19 to TRBJ1-2; 12 nucleotides align to TRBD1. The junction had 7 bases not matched to a gene; V was cut back by 6 bases and J by 8 bases. The CDR3 has 14 amino acids. Germline CDR1 LNHDA, CDR2 SQIVND (reference sequence). CDR3 loop: CASSPGQGARGYTF. The CDR3 DNA is TGTGCCAGTAGCCCGGGACAGGGGGCGCGGGGCTACACCTTC.

This sequence joins TRBV7-2 and TRBJ1-3, with 8 bases lining up with TRBD1. Germline V gives CDR1 SGHTA, CDR2 FQGNSA. Trimming cost V 6 bases and J 4 bases; bases outside gene matches: 8. There are 15 residues in the CDR3. CDR3: CASSSGQGGGNTIYF. As DNA, the CDR3 is TGTGCCAGCAGTTCCGGACAGGGAGGAGGAAACACCATATATTTT.

This clone was detected ten times or more. The chain uses TRBV6-5 and TRBJ2-7; D possibly corresponds to TRBD1 (6 bases). This CDR3 is built from 13 residues. Trimming took 0 bases from V and 4 from J, leaving 7 bases between them. Germline lookup yields CDR1 MNHEY and CDR2 SVGAGI. CDR3 DNA: TGTGCCAGCAGTTACTCGACAGGTTACGAGCAGTACTTC. As protein: CASSYSTGYEQYF.

This chain uses TRBV28 with TRBJ2-7; D ambiguous. Deletions cut 5 bases from V and 3 bases from J, with 11 bases between. CDR1 is MDHEN and CDR2 is SYDVKM in the germline V gene. The CDR3 spans 13 residues. This CDR3 reads CASSPSTLYEQYF. Written as DNA, the CDR3 is TGTGCCAGCAGTCCCTCGACACTCTACGAGCAGTACTTC.

The chain recombines TRBV7-2 with TRBJ2-1, with D possibly TRBD2 on 5 matching bases. V lost 7 bases and J lost 15, with 28 bases in between. The germline V gene has CDR1 SGHTA and CDR2 FQGNSA. This CDR3 comprises 15 residues. The CDR3 DNA follows: TGTGCCAGCACGACGACCAGCTTAGGTGAGGGCGTCCTGTTCTTC. It yields the protein CASTTTSLGEGVLFF.

This rearrangement joins TRBV18 to TRBJ1-5; D unresolved. V was clipped by 2 bases and J by 7 bases, with 9 bases between them. Germline lookup yields CDR1 KGHSH and CDR2 LQKENI. The length of the CDR3 is 13 residues. CDR3 sequence (DNA): TGTGCCAGCTCACCAGGGATGAGCCAGCCCCAGCATTTT. This codes for CASSPGMSQPQHF.